This TCR beta chain was recovered during a study of cytomegalovirus exposure and HLA in healthy donors. The PCR had 60 Vbeta and 13 Jbeta primers. Measured with immunoSEQ multiplex PCR; TCRdb has only the in-frame clones, and not every one. This table has about 130,000 clones, about 66% appearing once. J lost 1 base, V lost 10 bases, and 3 bases had no gene match. Germline CDR1 is MNHNS and CDR2 is SASEGT. CDR3 size: 13 residues. Sequencing was done on a sample of PBMCs. The sequence came from a man aged 25 to 40 in good health and CMV-seropositive. The rearrangement links TRBV6-1 to TRBJ2-3, with 9 bases matching TRBD1. For the CDR3, the DNA is TGTGCCATCAGGACAGGGGGCACAGATACGCAGTATTTT. Its translation: CAIRTGGTDTQYF.